The rows below give T cell receptor beta chains drawn from one sample of a study of patients and donors after allogeneic stem cell transplantation. TCRdb fed the RT-PCR reads into MiXCR, producing one record per CDR3 protein. The table has approximately 140,000 distinct CDR3 sequences, about two fifths seen once. Sequences were obtained from blood, either unsorted or a sorted T cell fraction (not recorded which). The receptors were sampled from a human donor who was either an allogeneic HSCT recipient or a stem cell or donor lymphocyte infusion donor (not recorded which). It is not recorded whose cells these are; they may come from a transplant donor. Both conserved end residues are part of each CDR3. The D gene is left open where the match is weak. Clone size, where shown, is once, few, many, or a class for clones that have expanded.

- | TRBJ2-3 | 14 | - | TRBV2 | TGTGCCAGCATTAGAACGGCTGGCACAGATACGCAGTATTTT | CASIRTAGTDTQYF
- | TRBJ1-5 | 16 | few | TRBV6-2/TRBV6-3 | TGTGCCAGCAGTTACCGACAGGTGCCTAGCAATCAGCCCCAGCATTTT | CASSYRQVPSNQPQHF
- | TRBJ1-2 | 15 | many | TRBV6-4 | TGTGCCAGCAGCCCTCGAGGGCGGTTCAAATATGGCTACACCTTC | CASSPRGRFKYGYTF
- | TRBJ1-4 | 12 | few | TRBV7-2 | TGTGCCAGCAGCTTTTTAGGGGAAAAACTGTTTTTT | CASSFLGEKLFF
- | TRBJ1-1 | 11 | few | TRBV13 | TGTGCCAGCAGTTCTGAGGCTGAAGCTTTCTTT | CASSSEAEAFF
- | TRBJ1-1 | 12 | few | TRBV20-1 | TGCAGTGCTAGCGGGGGGCCCGCTGAAGCTTTCTTT | CSASGGPAEAFF
- | TRBJ2-5 | 10 | few | TRBV25-1 | TGTGCCAGCAGCATGGAGACCCAGTACTTC | CASSMETQYF
- | TRBJ1-5 | 14 | few | TRBV12-3/TRBV12-4 | TGTGCCAGCAGTTTTCCGGGGGGCAATCAGCCCCAGCATTTT | CASSFPGGNQPQHF
- | TRBJ1-2 | 14 | - | TRBV4-2 | TGTGCCAGCAGCCGCCCCCGGGACCTTAGTGGCTACACCTTC | CASSRPRDLSGYTF
TRBD2 | TRBJ2-1 | 18 | - | TRBV5-1 | TGCGCCAGCAGCCCATCGACTAGCGGGGTCTTCTCCTACAATGAGCAGTTCTTC | CASSPSTSGVFSYNEQFF